This TCR beta chain emerged from a study of response to subunit inactivated influenza vaccine (dated by TCRdb to the late 2010s). In the study overall: Deep quantitative T cell receptor repertoire profiling was used in the study to track responses to a trivalent subunit inactivated influenza vaccine. The research as a whole found: The authors suggested that each seasonal influenza vaccination may recruit only a limited number of new T cells.

This clonotype has a handful of counts. Its antigen is not yet known. Base-call qualities are not available, and no considerably larger clone is one nucleotide away. The method behind the library was RT-PCR. TCRdb lists the instrument as Illumina HiSeq 2500. TCRdb trimmed public reads at Q25 via fastp, called clones via MiXCR and kept in-frame beta chains. Entries are consolidated by CDR3 protein sequence, retaining the most common genes and DNA. The sample has 550,000 to 600,000 distinct CDR3 sequences on record, around 11% of them singletons. The ten largest clones take up roughly 10% of the sample. As encoded in the germline V gene, CDR1 is MGHRA while CDR2 is YSYEKL. V drops 1 base and J drops 3 bases, leaving 10 bases in between. The CDR3 holds 15 amino acids from the cysteine to the phenylalanine. Just CDR3 DNA is preserved here, 45 bases in frame from base 1.

The clonotype comes from a middle-aged man who received an inactivated influenza vaccine. Donor details come from another sample of the same person, matched by shared clones. Source: PBMCs from blood, taken on the day of vaccination. The receptor chain draws on TRBV4-1 and TRBJ1-5, with no reliable assignment of the D segment. The CDR3 region: CASSQVTRVNQPQHF. The base sequence is TGCGCCAGCAGCCAAGTAACGAGGGTCAATCAGCCCCAGCATTTT.